Following are 24 T cell receptor beta chains from one sample sequenced in a study of T cell responses to AZD1222 COVID-19 vaccine. Clones were sequenced by immunoSEQ multiplex PCR, and TCRdb holds only the in-frame ones, with some missing. Of some 200,000 clones listed, about 92% are singletons. Sequenced material: peripheral blood, taken on day 0 of AZD1222 vaccination. The receptors were gathered from an adult in good health.

The chain joins TRBV19 to TRBJ1-1; perhaps TRBD1 as D (5 bases). Germline V lookup: CDR1 LNHDA, CDR2 SQIVND (reference sequence). The CDR3 runs to 15 residues. Trimming shortened V by 3 bases and J by 1 base, and 12 bases separated the two germline ends. The DNA for the CDR3 is TGTGCCAGTAGTATCATGCTTGGGGGGAACACTGAAGCTTTCTTT. Encoded protein: CASSIMLGGNTEAFF.

The chain couples TRBV6-6 to TRBJ1-3, with a possible D match to TRBD1 (6 bases). The CDR3 has 15 residues. CDR1 and CDR2 (germline): MNHNY, SVGAGI (reference sequence). Trimming pared 2 bases from V and 6 bases from J, leaving 14 bases between. The CDR3 sequence: CASSYLFGQLNTIYF. CDR3 bases: TGTGCCAGCAGTTACCTTTTCGGACAGTTAAACACCATATATTTT.

This chain joins TRBV11-3 and TRBJ1-3; TRBD1 aligns across 8 bases. CDR3 length: 15 residues. CDR1 SGHNT and CDR2 YENEEA come from the germline V gene. Unmatched junction bases numbered 10, after V lost 5 bases and J lost 7 bases. This CDR3 is CASSPDRGPGNTIYF. Here the CDR3 DNA reads TGTGCCAGCAGCCCAGACAGGGGACCCGGCAACACCATATATTTT.

The chain has TRBV7-8 and TRBJ1-5; a weak D match, TRBD1 (6 bases). The germline V and J ends were trimmed by 5 bases and 9 bases, with 11 bases remaining between them. The CDR3 contains 12 residues. Germline lookup yields CDR1 SGHVS and CDR2 FQNEAQ. The CDR3 is CASSKPQGPQHF. The CDR3 coding sequence is TGTGCCAGCAGCAAACCACAGGGGCCCCAGCATTTT.

The gene calls are TRBV7-2 and TRBJ2-5; perhaps TRBD2 as D (6 bases). The CDR3 consists of 14 residues. Germline values: CDR1 SGHTA, CDR2 FQGNSA. Trimming shortened V by 5 bases and J by 2 bases, and 12 bases separated the two germline ends. The CDR3 region is CASSGGALQETQYF. As DNA, the CDR3 is TGTGCCAGCAGCGGCGGGGCTTTACAAGAGACCCAGTACTTC.

The V call is TRBV7-8, the J call TRBJ2-1, with TRBD2 matching over 13 bases. Germline lookup yields CDR1 SGHVS and CDR2 FQNEAQ. The CDR3 consists of 16 residues. The ends lost 5 bases at V and 4 bases at J; junction bases unmatched: 5. The CDR3: CASSLEGLAGYNEQFF. DNA for the CDR3: TGTGCCAGCAGCCTGGAGGGACTAGCGGGGTACAATGAGCAGTTCTTC. Full variable domain (missing parts from reference TRBV7-8 and TRBJ2-1): GAGVSQSPRYKVAKRGQDVALRCDPISGHVSLFWYQQALGQGPEFLTYFQNEAQLDKSGLPSDRFFAERPEGSVSTLKIQRTQQEDSAVYLCASSLEGLAGYNEQFFGPGTRLTVL.

The chain uses TRBV7-2 and TRBJ2-7; the D call may be TRBD1 or TRBD2 (5 bases each). Trimming removed 2 bases at V and 5 bases at J, with 13 bases between. CDR1 and CDR2 (germline): SGHTA, FQGNSA. CDR3 size: 14 residues. The CDR3 DNA reads TGTGCCAGCAGCTTATTCCCGGGGACGGACGAGCAGTACTTC. This sequence encodes CASSLFPGTDEQYF.

The V and J genes are TRBV4-3 and TRBJ1-2; D uncertain. The V and J ends lost 0 bases and 4 bases respectively, with 9 bases between them. The CDR3 contains 14 residues. Per germline, CDR1 LGHNA and CDR2 YSLEER. CDR3 in DNA: TGCGCCAGCAGCCAAGATAAGGGCCCCTATGGCTACACCTTC. This sequence encodes CASSQDKGPYGYTF.

This sequence joins TRBV4-1 and TRBJ2-1, with 7 bases lining up with TRBD2. V lost 2 bases to trimming and J lost 8 bases; unmatched junction nucleotides: 9. The CDR3 is made up of 15 amino acids. Germline CDR1 is MGHRA and CDR2 is YSYEKL. The CDR3 DNA is TGCGCCAGCAGCCAATTGGGACTATCCGCGGATGAGCAGTTCTTC. It codes for CASSQLGLSADEQFF.

The chain joins TRBV19 to TRBJ1-2; 7 bases align to TRBD1. Trimming cost V 5 bases and J 7 bases; bases outside gene matches: 7. Germline CDR1 and CDR2: LNHDA and SQIVND (reference sequence). The CDR3 loop spans 13 amino acids. The CDR3 sequence is CASSPQGGSGYTF. The CDR3 nucleotides read TGTGCCAGTAGTCCCCAGGGGGGAAGTGGCTACACCTTC.

The V gene is TRBV10-3, the J gene TRBJ1-2; 8 bases align to TRBD1. CDR1 and CDR2 from the germline V gene are ENHRY and SYGVKD. The V segment lost 5 bases and the J segment 1 base; nucleotides outside the gene matches: 6. CDR3 length: 15 amino acids. The CDR3 DNA follows: TGTGCCATCAGTCAGGGACAGGCCCTTAACTATGGCTACACCTTC. Its protein product is CAISQGQALNYGYTF.

The chain couples TRBV19 to TRBJ2-7; no reliable D call. The germline gives CDR1 LNHDA, CDR2 SQIVND (reference sequence). The CDR3 length is 14 residues. Trimming pared 1 base from V and 0 bases from J, leaving 7 bases between. The CDR3 DNA reads as TGTGCCAGTAGTATAGCGGGCACCTCCTACGAGCAGTACTTC. Amino acids: CASSIAGTSYEQYF.

V is TRBV5-4 and J is TRBJ2-1, with D possibly TRBD2 on 5 matching bases. Trimming removed 0 bases from V and 6 bases from J, with 13 bases in between. This CDR3 comprises 15 residues. Germline V gene data show CDR1 as SGHNT and CDR2 as YYREEE (reference sequence). The CDR3 reads CASSLGPPAGNEQFF. In DNA, the CDR3 is TGTGCCAGCAGCTTGGGGCCGCCGGCGGGCAATGAGCAGTTCTTC.

The chain employs TRBV6-5 and TRBJ1-1; D possibly corresponds to TRBD1 (6 bases). The CDR3 length is 15 residues. The V end was cut by 4 bases, the J end by 5 bases, with 17 bases between. CDR1 and CDR2 from the germline V gene are MNHEY and SVGAGI. In DNA form, the CDR3 reads TGTGCCAGCAGTTTACAGGGAGGGGGAAAAACTGAAGCTTTCTTT. Translating gives CASSLQGGGKTEAFF.

This clone was seen a handful of times. V usage is TRBV28 and J usage is TRBJ1-1; TRBD1 might be the D (5 bases). CDR1 is MDHEN and CDR2 is SYDVKM in the germline V gene. The CDR3 runs to 13 residues. V lost 3 bases to trimming and J lost 4 bases, with 9 bases between them. DNA for the CDR3: TGTGCCAGCAGTTTCCGAGGGACCACTGAAGCTTTCTTT. Amino acids: CASSFRGTTEAFF. The whole variable domain, filled in from reference TRBV28 and TRBJ1-1, reads DVKVTQSSRYLVKRTGEKVFLECVQDMDHENMFWYRQDPGLGLRLIYFSYDVKMKEKGDIPEGYSVSREKKERFSLILESASTNQTSMYLCASSFRGTTEAFFGQGTRLTVV.

The count of this clone is one. The gene calls are TRBV7-2 and TRBJ1-5; D remains ambiguous. The CDR3 spans 15 residues. V lost 2 bases and J lost 1, with 9 bases in between. Germline-derived CDR1 and CDR2 are SGHTA and FQGNSA. The CDR3: CASSLIHLSNQPQHF. Here the CDR3 DNA reads TGTGCCAGCAGCTTAATACATTTGAGCAATCAGCCCCAGCATTTT. The full variable domain, completed using reference TRBV7-2 and TRBJ1-5, is GAGVSQSPSNKVTEKGKDVELRCDPISGHTALYWYRQSLGQGLEFLIYFQGNSAPDKSGLPSDRFSAERTGGSVSTLTIQRTQQEDSAVYLCASSLIHLSNQPQHFGDGTRLSIL.

The chain joins TRBV6-5 to TRBJ2-1; a weak D match, TRBD2 (5 bases). The CDR3 totals 13 residues. Germline CDR1 reads MNHEY; CDR2 reads SVGAGI. Trimming removed 2 bases from V and 8 bases from J, with 10 bases in between. CDR3 nucleotides: TGTGCCAGCAGTTACGTTGTGGGAGATGAGCAGTTCTTC. Protein product: CASSYVVGDEQFF.

V gene TRBV6-5 combines with J gene TRBJ1-1, with no clear D. CDR3 length: 14 amino acids. V was pared by 2 bases and J by 0 bases, with 7 bases between. The germline CDR1 and CDR2 sequences are MNHEY and SVGAGI. The chain's CDR3 is CASSYDHMNTEAFF. The CDR3, as DNA: TGTGCCAGCAGTTACGATCACATGAACACTGAAGCTTTCTTT.

This clone was recorded only once. This rearrangement joins TRBV10-1 to TRBJ2-5; TRBD1 aligns across 8 bases. V was pared by 8 bases and J by 6 bases, with 8 bases of the junction left unmatched. The CDR3 consists of 13 residues. From germline, CDR1 is WNHNN and CDR2 SYGVQD (reference sequence). The chain's CDR3 is CASSGQGAQTQYF. For the CDR3, the DNA is TGCGCCAGCTCGGGGCAGGGGGCGCAGACCCAGTACTTC.

The chain links TRBV7-2 to TRBJ1-2, with D possibly TRBD1 on 5 matching bases. This CDR3 has 14 residues. CDR1 and CDR2 (germline): SGHTA, FQGNSA. The V end was cut by 6 bases, the J end by 1 base, with 12 bases between. CDR3 in DNA: TGTGCCAGCAGACCCGGGGGGAGTAACTATGGCTACACCTTC. Amino acids: CASRPGGSNYGYTF.

The chain combines TRBV7-8 with TRBJ1-1; D is uncertain. The CDR3 totals 15 residues. Trimming shortened V by 5 bases and J by 1 base, and 14 bases separated the two germline ends. Germline lookup yields CDR1 SGHVS and CDR2 FQNEAQ. CDR3 protein: CASSPWTGENTEAFF. The CDR3 bases are TGTGCCAGCAGCCCCTGGACGGGAGAGAACACTGAAGCTTTCTTT.

The V call is TRBV2, the J call TRBJ1-1, with D possibly matching TRBD1 (5 bases). Germline lookup yields CDR1 SNHLY and CDR2 FYNNEI. V lost 4 bases to trimming and J lost 0 bases, with 9 bases between them. The CDR3 totals 14 residues. CDR3 sequence (DNA): TGTGCCAGCAGTGCCCAGGGCATGAACACTGAAGCTTTCTTT. This gives the protein CASSAQGMNTEAFF.

Turning to this clone: Relative to the germline gene, one junction end is altered; a read error may explain this. The V call is TRBV27, the J call TRBJ2-7, with 7 bases aligning to TRBD1. This CDR3 contains 13 residues. Per the germline V gene, CDR1 is MNHEY and CDR2 is SMNVEV (reference sequence). The CDR3 bases are TGTGCCAGTAGTTTGGGGGACAGCTACGAGCAGTACTTC. This encodes CASSLGDSYEQYF.

The chain joins TRBV5-4 to TRBJ1-1; no clear D. From germline, CDR1 is SGHNT and CDR2 YYREEE (reference sequence). The V end was cut by 2 bases, the J end by 1 base, with 6 bases between. This CDR3 region has 13 residues. This CDR3 reads CASSFRGNTEAFF. The CDR3 bases are TGTGCCAGCAGCTTTCGGGGGAACACTGAAGCTTTCTTT.